This T cell receptor beta chain was profiled in a study of response to subunit inactivated influenza vaccine. Germline lookup yields CDR1 SGHRS and CDR2 YFSETQ. The CDR3 extends over 14 amino acids. The V end lost 7 bases, the J end lost 8 bases, and 20 bases lay between the germline ends. From the RT-PCR reads, TCRdb called clonotypes with MiXCR, one entry per CDR3 protein. The sample records about 540,000 distinct CDR3 sequences, 14% being singletons. This TCR was recovered from a man aged 50 to 59 who received an inactivated influenza vaccine. The sequenced sample was PBMCs from blood, obtained roughly 12 days after vaccination. The chain carries TRBV5-1 and TRBJ2-3, with a possible D match to TRBD2 (6 bases). For the CDR3, the DNA is TGCGCCAGCGTCGCTCGTGGGCTGGGGGGTACGCAGTATTTT. Protein: CASVARGLGGTQYF. Full variable domain (rest looked up from reference TRBV5-1 and TRBJ2-3): KAGVTQTPRYLIKTRGQQVTLSCSPISGHRSVSWYQQTPGQGLQFLFEYFSETQRNKGNFPGRFSGRQFSNSRSEMNVSTLELGDSALYLCASVARGLGGTQYFGPGTRLTVL.